This T cell receptor beta chain originates from a study of OX40 agonist ivuxolimab in advanced cancers. This clone appeared a single time. Only in-frame clones appear in the TCRdb table, and some are missing; sequencing was by immunoSEQ multiplex PCR. The data show about 92,000 clones, with approximately 84% seen just once and 4.5% to 6% held by the top ten. Germline CDR1 reads LGHNA; CDR2 reads YNFKEQ. V lost 3 bases, J lost 0 bases, and 11 bases lay in between. The CDR3 totals 15 residues. This rearrangement joins TRBV4-2 to TRBJ1-2, with D possibly TRBD1 on 5 matching bases. The source of this sequence is an adult with an advanced solid tumor such as melanoma, head and neck, liver or kidney cancer. The sample was CD4+ or CD8+ T cells sorted from blood, taken in a trial of the OX40 agonist ivuxolimab. CDR3 amino acids: CASSQGDVTNYGYTF. CDR3 DNA: TGTGCCAGCAGCCAGGGGGACGTCACTAACTATGGCTACACCTTC.